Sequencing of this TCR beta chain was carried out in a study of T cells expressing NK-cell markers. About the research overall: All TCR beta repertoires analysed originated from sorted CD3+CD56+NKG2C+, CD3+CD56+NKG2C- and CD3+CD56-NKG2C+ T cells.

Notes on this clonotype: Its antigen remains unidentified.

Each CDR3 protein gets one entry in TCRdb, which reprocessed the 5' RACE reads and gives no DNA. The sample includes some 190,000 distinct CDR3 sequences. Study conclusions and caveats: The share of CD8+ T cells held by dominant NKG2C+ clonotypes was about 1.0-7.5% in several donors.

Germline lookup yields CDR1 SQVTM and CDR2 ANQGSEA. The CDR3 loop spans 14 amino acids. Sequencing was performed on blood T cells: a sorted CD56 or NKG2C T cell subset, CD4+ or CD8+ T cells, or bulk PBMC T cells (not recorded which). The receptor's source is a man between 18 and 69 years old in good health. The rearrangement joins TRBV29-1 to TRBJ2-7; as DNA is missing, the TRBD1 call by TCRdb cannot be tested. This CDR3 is CSVLWTGGGYEQYF.